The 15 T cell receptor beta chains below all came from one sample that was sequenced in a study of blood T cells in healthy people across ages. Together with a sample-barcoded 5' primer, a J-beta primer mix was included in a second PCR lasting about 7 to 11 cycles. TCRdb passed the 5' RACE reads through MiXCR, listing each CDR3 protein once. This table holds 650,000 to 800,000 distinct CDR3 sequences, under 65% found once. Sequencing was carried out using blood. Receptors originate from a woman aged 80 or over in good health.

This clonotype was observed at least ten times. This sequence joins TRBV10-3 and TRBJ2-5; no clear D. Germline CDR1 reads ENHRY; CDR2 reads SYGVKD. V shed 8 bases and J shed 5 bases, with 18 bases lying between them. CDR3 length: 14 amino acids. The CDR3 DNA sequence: TGTGCCATCCGCCCAGGACCCCCGAGCGAGACCCAGTACTTC. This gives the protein CAIRPGPPSETQYF.

The CDR3: CSVRTSSYEQYF. DNA of the CDR3: TGCAGCGTTCGGACCAGCTCCTACGAGCAGTACTTC. V and J are TRBV29-1 and TRBJ2-4; unclear D gene. Judging by the DNA end, TRBJ2-7 fits better; the J call may be wrong. Germline V lookup: CDR1 SQVTM, CDR2 ANQGSEA. There are 12 residues in the CDR3.

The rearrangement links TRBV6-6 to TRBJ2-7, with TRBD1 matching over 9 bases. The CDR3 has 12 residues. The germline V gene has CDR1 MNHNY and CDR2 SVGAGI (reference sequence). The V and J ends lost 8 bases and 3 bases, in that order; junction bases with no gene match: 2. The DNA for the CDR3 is TGTGCCAGCGGGACAGGGAACTACGAGCAGTACTTC. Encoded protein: CASGTGNYEQYF.

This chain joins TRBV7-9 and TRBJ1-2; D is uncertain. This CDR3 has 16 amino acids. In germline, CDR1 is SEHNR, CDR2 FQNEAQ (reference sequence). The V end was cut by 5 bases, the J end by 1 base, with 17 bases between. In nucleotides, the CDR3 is TGTGCCAGCAGCCAGATTCGAACAGAGATTAACTATGGCTACACCTTC. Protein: CASSQIRTEINYGYTF.

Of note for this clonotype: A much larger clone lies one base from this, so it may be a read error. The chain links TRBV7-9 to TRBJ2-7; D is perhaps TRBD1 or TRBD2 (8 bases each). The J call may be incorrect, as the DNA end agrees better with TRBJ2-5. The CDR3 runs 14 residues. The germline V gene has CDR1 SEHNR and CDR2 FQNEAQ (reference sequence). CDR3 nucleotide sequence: TGTGCCAGCAGCGTTAGCGGGACAGGAGAGACCCAGTACTTC. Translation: CASSVSGTGETQYF.

CDR3: CAAGTARNEQFF. The CDR3 region has the DNA TGTGCCGCCGGAACGGCGCGGAATGAGCAGTTCTTC. This chain joins TRBV21-1 and TRBJ2-1; the D call of TRBD1 is as the table states it, not checked on the DNA. TRBV21-1 is marked as a pseudogene. The length of the CDR3 is 12 residues.

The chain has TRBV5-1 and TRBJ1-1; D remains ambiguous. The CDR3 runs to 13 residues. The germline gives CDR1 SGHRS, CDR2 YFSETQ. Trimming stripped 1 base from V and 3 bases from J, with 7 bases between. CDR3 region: CASSLQTYTEAFF. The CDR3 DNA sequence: TGCGCCAGCAGCTTGCAGACTTACACTGAAGCTTTCTTT.

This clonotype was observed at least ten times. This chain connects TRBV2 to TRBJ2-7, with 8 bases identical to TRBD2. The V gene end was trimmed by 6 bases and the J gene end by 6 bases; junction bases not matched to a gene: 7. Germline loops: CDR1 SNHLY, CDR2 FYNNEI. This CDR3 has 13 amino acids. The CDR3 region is CASRERGLIEQYF. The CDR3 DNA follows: TGTGCCAGCAGAGAGCGGGGGTTGATCGAGCAGTACTTC. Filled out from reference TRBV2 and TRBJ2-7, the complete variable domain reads EPEVTQTPSHQVTQMGQEVILRCVPISNHLYFYWYRQILGQKVEFLVSFYNNEISEKSEIFDDQFSVERPDGSNFTLKIRSTKLEDSAMYFCASRERGLIEQYFGPGTRLTVT.

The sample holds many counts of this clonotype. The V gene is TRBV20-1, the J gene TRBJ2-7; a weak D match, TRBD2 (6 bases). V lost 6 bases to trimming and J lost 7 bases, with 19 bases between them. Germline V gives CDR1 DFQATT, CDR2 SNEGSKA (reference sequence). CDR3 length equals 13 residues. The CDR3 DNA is TGCAGTGCGCGCCGGACTATTGGGTGGGAGCAGTACTTC. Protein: CSARRTIGWEQYF.

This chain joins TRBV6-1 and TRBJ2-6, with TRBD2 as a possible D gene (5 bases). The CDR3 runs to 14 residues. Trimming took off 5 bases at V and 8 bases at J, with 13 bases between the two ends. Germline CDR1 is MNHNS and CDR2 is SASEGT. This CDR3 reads CASSNLDGTNVLTF. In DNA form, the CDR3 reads TGTGCCAGCAGTAACCTGGACGGGACCAACGTCCTGACTTTC.

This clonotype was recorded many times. CDR3 loop: CSAPDRQNMGGYTF. Written as DNA, the CDR3 is TGCAGTGCTCCTGACAGGCAGAATATGGGCGGCTACACCTTC. The J gene is TRBJ1-2, the V gene TRBV20-1, with D perhaps TRBD1 (6 bases). The CDR3 runs to 14 residues. The germline V and J ends were trimmed by 5 bases and 8 bases, with 21 bases remaining between them. CDR1 and CDR2 from the germline V gene are DFQATT and SNEGSKA (reference sequence).

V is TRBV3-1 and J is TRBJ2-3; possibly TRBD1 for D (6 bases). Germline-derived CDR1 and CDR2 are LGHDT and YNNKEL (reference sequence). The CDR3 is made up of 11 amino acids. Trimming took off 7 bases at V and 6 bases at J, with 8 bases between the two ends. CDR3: CASTQGDTQYF. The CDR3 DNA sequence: TGTGCCAGCACCCAGGGGGATACGCAGTATTTT.

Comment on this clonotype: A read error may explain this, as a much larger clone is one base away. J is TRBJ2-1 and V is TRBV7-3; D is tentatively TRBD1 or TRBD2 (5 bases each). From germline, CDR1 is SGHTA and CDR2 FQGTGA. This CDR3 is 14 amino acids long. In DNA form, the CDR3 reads TGTGCCAGCAGCGTAACGGCAGGGACCAATGAGCAGTTCTTC. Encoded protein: CASSVTAGTNEQFF.

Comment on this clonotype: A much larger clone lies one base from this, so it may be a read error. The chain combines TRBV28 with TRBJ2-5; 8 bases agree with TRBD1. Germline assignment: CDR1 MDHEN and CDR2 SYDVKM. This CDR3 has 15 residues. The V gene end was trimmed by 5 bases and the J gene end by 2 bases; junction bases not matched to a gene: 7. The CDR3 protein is CASSRIGTGQETQYF. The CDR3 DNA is TGTGCCAGCAGTCGAATCGGGACAGGACAAGAGACCCAGTACTTC.

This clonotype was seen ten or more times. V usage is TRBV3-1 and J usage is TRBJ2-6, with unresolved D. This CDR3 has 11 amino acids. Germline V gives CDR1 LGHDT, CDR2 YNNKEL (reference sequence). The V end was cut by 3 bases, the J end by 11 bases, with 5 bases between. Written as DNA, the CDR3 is TGTGCCAGCAGCCATGGGGACGTCCTGACTTTC. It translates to CASSHGDVLTF.